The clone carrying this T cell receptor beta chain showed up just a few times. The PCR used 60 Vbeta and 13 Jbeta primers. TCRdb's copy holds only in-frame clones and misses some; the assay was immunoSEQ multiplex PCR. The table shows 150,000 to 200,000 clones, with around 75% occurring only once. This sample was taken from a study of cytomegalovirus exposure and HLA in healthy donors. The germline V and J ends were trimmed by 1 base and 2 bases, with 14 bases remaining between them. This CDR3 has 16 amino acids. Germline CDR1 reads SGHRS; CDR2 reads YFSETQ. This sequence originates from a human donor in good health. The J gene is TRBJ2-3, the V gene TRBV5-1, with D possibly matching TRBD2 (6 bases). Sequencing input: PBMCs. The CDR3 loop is CASSLRNGGNTDTQYF. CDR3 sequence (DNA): TGCGCCAGCAGCTTGAGGAATGGGGGGAACACAGATACGCAGTATTTT.